Below, 24 T cell receptor beta chains from the same sample are listed, as sequenced in a study of PD-1 blockade in mismatch repair-deficient tumors. Sequenced by immunoSEQ multiplex PCR; TCRdb stores in-frame clones only, minus some. The sample has 30,000 to 35,000 clones, around 80% seen once. The source was PBMCs, collected roughly 6 weeks after starting pembrolizumab. The receptors stem from an adult with mismatch repair-deficient cancer.

The V gene is TRBV10-3, the J gene TRBJ2-1; 8 bases match TRBD1. The CDR3 sequence is 14 residues long. Germline V gives CDR1 ENHRY, CDR2 SYGVKD. V trimming: 6 bases; J trimming: 5 bases; junction bases outside the gene matches: 6. DNA of the CDR3: TGTGCCATCAGCGCACAGGGGGGTGACAATGAGCAGTTCTTC. It encodes CAISAQGGDNEQFF.

The chain employs TRBV6-5 and TRBJ2-7; 14 positions match TRBD2. V was clipped by 5 bases and J by 3 bases; unmatched bases: 3. The CDR3 sequence is 15 residues long. CDR1 and CDR2 from the germline V gene are MNHEY and SVGAGI. CDR3 protein: CASSPGTSGSYEQYF. The CDR3 DNA is TGTGCCAGCAGTCCCGGGACTAGCGGGAGCTACGAGCAGTACTTC.

This clone was seen a handful of times. The chain uses TRBV11-2 and TRBJ2-2; D ambiguous. V shed 5 bases and J shed 3 bases, with 7 bases lying between them. CDR3 length equals 13 residues. Germline lookup yields CDR1 SGHAT and CDR2 FQNNGV. The CDR3 DNA is TGTGCCAGCAGCCCTCAGTACACCGGGGAGCTGTTTTTT. Encoded protein: CASSPQYTGELFF.

This rearrangement joins TRBV5-1 to TRBJ2-1, with a weak D call TRBD2 (6 bases). This CDR3 is built from 16 residues. In germline, CDR1 is SGHRS, CDR2 YFSETQ. The V end lost 4 bases, the J end lost 4 bases, and 18 bases lay between the germline ends. Here the CDR3 DNA reads TGCGCCAGCAGCCCTGTAAGCGGGTCTGATTACAATGAGCAGTTCTTC. Its translation: CASSPVSGSDYNEQFF.

This chain links TRBV10-1 with TRBJ2-3; D gene unclear. Trimming took 0 bases from V and 2 from J, leaving 6 bases between them. The CDR3 covers 14 residues. Germline CDR1 WNHNN, CDR2 SYGVQD (reference sequence). CDR3 residues: CASSESAYTDTQYF. CDR3 bases: TGCGCCAGCAGTGAGTCAGCGTACACAGATACGCAGTATTTT.

This clone was seen a single time. The V call is TRBV5-1, the J call TRBJ2-3; the match to TRBD2 covers 8 bases. CDR3 size: 14 residues. V shed 5 bases, J shed 0 bases, and the junction held 2 bases outside the gene matches. The germline gives CDR1 SGHRS, CDR2 YFSETQ. CDR3 nucleotides: TGCGCCAGCAGTTCTAGCGGGAGCACAGATACGCAGTATTTT. Translation gives CASSSSGSTDTQYF.

This clone was seen once. J is TRBJ2-1 and V is TRBV28; 11 bases agree with TRBD2. Germline loops: CDR1 MDHEN, CDR2 SYDVKM. Trimming cost V 4 bases and J 7 bases; bases outside gene matches: 9. The CDR3 runs to 16 residues. CDR3 protein: CASSSYSGRALNEQFF. In nucleotides, the CDR3 is TGTGCCAGCAGTTCCTATAGCGGGAGGGCCCTGAATGAGCAGTTCTTC.

The J gene is TRBJ2-5, the V gene TRBV27, with 10 bases matching TRBD2. With 7 bases clipped from V and 2 bases from J, the junction kept 7 bases outside the gene matches. The CDR3 runs 15 residues. Germline V CDR1 and CDR2: MNHEY, SMNVEV (reference sequence). The DNA for the CDR3 is TGTGCCAGCACCCCGGGACTAGCGTCACAAGAGACCCAGTACTTC. Translating gives CASTPGLASQETQYF.

CDR3 coding DNA: TGTGCCAGCAGCGTAGGGGGGGGGCTACGGAATGAGCAGTTCTTC. It codes for CASSVGGGLRNEQFF. V and J are TRBV9 and TRBJ2-1; D perhaps matches TRBD2 (7 bases). CDR3 size: 15 residues. Trimming stripped 0 bases from V and 7 bases from J, with 14 bases between. Per the germline V gene, CDR1 is SGDLS and CDR2 is YYNGEE.

The gene calls are TRBV9 and TRBJ2-1; the match to TRBD2 covers 7 bases. Germline CDR1 and CDR2: SGDLS and YYNGEE. V was pared by 0 bases and J by 2 bases, with 5 bases of the junction left unmatched. CDR3 length: 16 amino acids. In nucleotides, the CDR3 is TGTGCCAGCAGCGTAGGCCTAGCGGAGGCCTACAATGAGCAGTTCTTC. It encodes CASSVGLAEAYNEQFF.

V and J are TRBV9 and TRBJ2-7, with 7 bases matching TRBD2. In germline, CDR1 is SGDLS, CDR2 YYNGEE. The length of the CDR3 is 15 residues. V was pared by 4 bases and J by 3 bases, with 10 bases of the junction left unmatched. Written as DNA, the CDR3 is TGTGCCAGCAGCCTAAGCGGGGACCTATTCTACGAGCAGTACTTC. This translates into CASSLSGDLFYEQYF.

The chain carries TRBV2 and TRBJ1-5; tentative D call: TRBD1 (6 bases). V was pared by 3 bases and J by 7 bases, with 19 bases between. This CDR3 has 16 residues. The germline V gene encodes CDR1 SNHLY and CDR2 FYNNEI. CDR3 coding DNA: TGTGCCAGCAGTGATTTGGACAGCCAACCGAAGCAGCCCCAGCATTTT. The encoded protein is CASSDLDSQPKQPQHF.

The V gene is TRBV9, the J gene TRBJ2-5, with 8 bases that match TRBD1. J gave up 3 bases and V 3 bases, and 4 bases lay outside the gene matches. The CDR3 runs 14 residues. Germline lookup yields CDR1 SGDLS and CDR2 YYNGEE. CDR3 sequence reads: CASSAEQGEETQYF. The CDR3, as DNA: TGTGCCAGCAGCGCCGAACAGGGGGAAGAGACCCAGTACTTC.

The rearrangement uses TRBV21-1 and TRBJ1-4; the DNA was not used to check the table's D call, TRBD1. TRBV21-1 is a listed pseudogene. This CDR3 is 20 amino acids long. The CDR3 sequence: CASSLDQTGLVGEANEKLFF. CDR3 coding DNA: TGTGCCAGCAGCCTCGATCAGACAGGTTTAGTGGGAGAAGCTAATGAAAAACTGTTTTTT.

This chain connects TRBV12-5 to TRBJ2-1; tentatively, D is TRBD2 (6 bases). Trimming took 2 bases from V and 4 from J, leaving 15 bases between them. From germline, CDR1 is LGHNT and CDR2 FRNRAP. This CDR3 is built from 16 residues. The CDR3 region has the DNA TGTGCTAGTGGTTTGTGGCCGGGAGAAGGGTACAATGAGCAGTTCTTC. It yields the protein CASGLWPGEGYNEQFF. The full variable domain, rest sourced from reference TRBV12-5 and TRBJ2-1, is DARVTQTPRHKVTEMGQEVTMRCQPILGHNTVFWYRQTMMQGLELLAYFRNRAPLDDSGMPKDRFSAEMPDATLATLKIQPSEPRDSAVYFCASGLWPGEGYNEQFFGPGTRLTVL.

The chain links TRBV18 to TRBJ1-1; possible D gene TRBD1, 5 bases. Per the germline V gene, CDR1 is KGHSH and CDR2 is LQKENI. The CDR3 length is 14 residues. V was cut by 2 bases and J by 3 bases, with 10 bases left in between. Written as DNA, the CDR3 is TGTGCCAGCTCACCAACCGGCAGGGACACTGAAGCTTTCTTT. This codes for CASSPTGRDTEAFF.

The CDR3 DNA reads TGTGCCAGCAGCGCAGGGACTTCACTCTATGGCTACACCTTC. Its protein is CASSAGTSLYGYTF. V usage is TRBV11-3 and J usage is TRBJ1-2; D perhaps matches TRBD1 (5 bases). V lost 5 bases and J 4 bases, leaving 14 bases between the germline ends. CDR1 is SGHNT, CDR2 YENEEA, per germline. The CDR3 sequence is 14 residues long.

This chain connects TRBV28 to TRBJ2-7; 9 nucleotides line up with TRBD2. Germline V gene lookup returns CDR1 MDHEN and CDR2 SYDVKM. The CDR3 covers 14 residues. With V trimmed by 6 bases and J by 7 bases, 10 bases remained unmatched. The CDR3 reads CASSLAGDIKEQYF. The DNA for the CDR3 is TGTGCCAGCAGCTTAGCGGGAGACATTAAAGAGCAGTACTTC.

The chain links TRBV28 to TRBJ2-5; 7 nucleotides align to TRBD1. V gave up 7 bases and J gave up 4 bases; unmatched junction bases: 12. Germline CDR1 is MDHEN and CDR2 is SYDVKM. There are 15 residues in the CDR3. CDR3 DNA sequence: TGTGCCAGCACGCGAGGGGGCGCAGGTGGAGAGACCCAGTACTTC. Translating it yields CASTRGGAGGETQYF.

CDR3: CASSRSGTSGRYEQYF. In DNA form, the CDR3 reads TGTGCCAGCAGTCGTTCCGGGACTAGCGGGAGGTACGAGCAGTACTTC. The chain combines TRBV28 with TRBJ2-7, with 15 bases identical to TRBD2. The CDR3 spans 16 residues. From germline, CDR1 is MDHEN and CDR2 SYDVKM. J lost 4 bases, V lost 5 bases, and 6 bases had no gene match.

This clone was counted between two and nine times. The chain uses TRBV7-2 and TRBJ2-7; D is possibly TRBD1 (5 bases). CDR1 and CDR2 (germline): SGHTA, FQGNSA. Deletions cut 4 bases from V and 2 bases from J, with 12 bases between. This CDR3 spans 14 amino acids. The CDR3 spells CASSSTAPAYEQYF. In nucleotides, the CDR3 is TGTGCCAGCAGCTCGACAGCCCCAGCCTACGAGCAGTACTTC. Complete variable domain (other parts from reference TRBV7-2 and TRBJ2-7): GAGVSQSPSNKVTEKGKDVELRCDPISGHTALYWYRQSLGQGLEFLIYFQGNSAPDKSGLPSDRFSAERTGGSVSTLTIQRTQQEDSAVYLCASSSTAPAYEQYFGPGTRLTVT.

J is TRBJ1-5 and V is TRBV27, with 9 bases lining up with TRBD1. This CDR3 comprises 15 residues. With V trimmed by 8 bases and J by 1 base, 6 bases remained unmatched. Germline values: CDR1 MNHEY, CDR2 SMNVEV (reference sequence). The chain's CDR3 is CASGRTGESNQPQHF. DNA of the CDR3: TGTGCCAGCGGTAGGACAGGGGAAAGCAATCAGCCCCAGCATTTT.

The chain links TRBV5-1 to TRBJ1-1; maybe TRBD1 (5 bases). This CDR3 is built from 14 residues. V was clipped by 4 bases and J by 2 bases, with 12 bases between them. Per germline, CDR1 SGHRS and CDR2 YFSETQ. The CDR3: CASSMTAGNTEAFF. The CDR3 DNA reads TGCGCCAGCAGCATGACAGCGGGTAACACTGAAGCTTTCTTT.

This chain joins TRBV5-1 and TRBJ2-7; a weak D match, TRBD1 (6 bases). V was clipped by 4 bases and J by 5 bases, with 7 bases between them. The CDR3 consists of 11 residues. The germline CDR1 and CDR2 sequences are SGHRS and YFSETQ. In DNA form, the CDR3 reads TGCGCCAGCAGCCCAGGGGACGAGCAGTACTTC. Translating it yields CASSPGDEQYF.